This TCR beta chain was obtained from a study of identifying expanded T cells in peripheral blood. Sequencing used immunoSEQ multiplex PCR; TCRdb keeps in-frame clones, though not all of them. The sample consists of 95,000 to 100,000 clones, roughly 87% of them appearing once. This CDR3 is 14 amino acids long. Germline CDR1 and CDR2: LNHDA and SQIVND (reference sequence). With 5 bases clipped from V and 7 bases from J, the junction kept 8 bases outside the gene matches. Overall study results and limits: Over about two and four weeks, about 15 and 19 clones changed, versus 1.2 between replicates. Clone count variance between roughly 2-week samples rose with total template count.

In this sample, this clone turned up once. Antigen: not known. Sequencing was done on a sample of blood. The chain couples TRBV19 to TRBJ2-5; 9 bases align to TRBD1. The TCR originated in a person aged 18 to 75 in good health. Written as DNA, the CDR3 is TGTGCCAGTAGTCCTTCTATGGGACAGGGGACCCAGTACTTC. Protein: CASSPSMGQGTQYF.